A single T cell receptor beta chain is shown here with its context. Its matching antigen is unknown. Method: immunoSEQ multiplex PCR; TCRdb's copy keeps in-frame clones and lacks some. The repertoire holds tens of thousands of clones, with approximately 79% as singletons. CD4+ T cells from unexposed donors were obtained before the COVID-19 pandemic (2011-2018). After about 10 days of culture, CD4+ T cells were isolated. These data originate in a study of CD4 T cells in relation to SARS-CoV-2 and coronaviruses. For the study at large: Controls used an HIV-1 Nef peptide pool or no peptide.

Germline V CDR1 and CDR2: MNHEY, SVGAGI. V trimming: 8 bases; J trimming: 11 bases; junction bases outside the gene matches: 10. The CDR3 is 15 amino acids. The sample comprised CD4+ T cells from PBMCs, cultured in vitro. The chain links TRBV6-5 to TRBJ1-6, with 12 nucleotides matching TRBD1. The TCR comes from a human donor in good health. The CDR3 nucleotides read TGTGCCAGCCAGCCAGGGGACAGGGGGCTTCCACCCCTCCACTTT. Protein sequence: CASQPGDRGLPPLHF.